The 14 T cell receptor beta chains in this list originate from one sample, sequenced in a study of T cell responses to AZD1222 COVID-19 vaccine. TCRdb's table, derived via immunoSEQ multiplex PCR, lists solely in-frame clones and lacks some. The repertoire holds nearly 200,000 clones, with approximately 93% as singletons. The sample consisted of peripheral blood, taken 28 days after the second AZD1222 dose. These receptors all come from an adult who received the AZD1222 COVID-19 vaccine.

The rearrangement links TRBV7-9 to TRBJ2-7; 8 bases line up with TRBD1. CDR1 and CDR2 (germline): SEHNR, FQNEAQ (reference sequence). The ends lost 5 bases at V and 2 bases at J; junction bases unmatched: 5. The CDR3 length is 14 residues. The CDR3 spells CASSPGTGAYEQYF. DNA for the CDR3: TGTGCCAGCAGCCCCGGGACAGGAGCCTACGAGCAGTACTTC.

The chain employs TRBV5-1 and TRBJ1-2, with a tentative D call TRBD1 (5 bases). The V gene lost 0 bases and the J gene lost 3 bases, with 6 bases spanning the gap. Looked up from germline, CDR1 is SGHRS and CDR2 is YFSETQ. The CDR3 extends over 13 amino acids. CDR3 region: CASSLEGDYGYTF. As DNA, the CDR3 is TGCGCCAGCAGCTTGGAAGGGGACTATGGCTACACCTTC.

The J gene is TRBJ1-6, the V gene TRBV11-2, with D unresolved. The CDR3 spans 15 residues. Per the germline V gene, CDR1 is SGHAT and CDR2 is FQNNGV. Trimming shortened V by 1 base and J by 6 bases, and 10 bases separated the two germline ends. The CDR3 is CASSLGRFGNSPLHF. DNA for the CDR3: TGTGCCAGCAGCTTAGGTCGGTTTGGTAATTCACCCCTCCACTTT.

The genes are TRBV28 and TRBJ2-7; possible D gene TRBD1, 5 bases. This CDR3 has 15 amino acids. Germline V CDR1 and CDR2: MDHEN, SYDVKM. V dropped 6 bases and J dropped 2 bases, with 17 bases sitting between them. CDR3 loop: CASSPGRGKTYEQYF. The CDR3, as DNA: TGTGCCAGCAGCCCCGGAAGGGGTAAGACCTACGAGCAGTACTTC.

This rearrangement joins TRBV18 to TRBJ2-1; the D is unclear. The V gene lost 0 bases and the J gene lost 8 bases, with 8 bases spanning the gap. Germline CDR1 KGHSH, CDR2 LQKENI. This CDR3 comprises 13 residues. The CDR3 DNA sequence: TGTGCCAGCTCACCACCGGCCGAGGATGAGCAGTTCTTC. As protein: CASSPPAEDEQFF.

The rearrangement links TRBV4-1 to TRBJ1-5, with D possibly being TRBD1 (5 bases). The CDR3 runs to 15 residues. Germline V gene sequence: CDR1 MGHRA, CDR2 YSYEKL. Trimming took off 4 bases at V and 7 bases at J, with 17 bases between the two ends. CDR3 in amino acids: CASSPQTVAEQPQHF. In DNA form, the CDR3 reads TGCGCCAGCAGCCCTCAGACAGTTGCAGAGCAGCCCCAGCATTTT.

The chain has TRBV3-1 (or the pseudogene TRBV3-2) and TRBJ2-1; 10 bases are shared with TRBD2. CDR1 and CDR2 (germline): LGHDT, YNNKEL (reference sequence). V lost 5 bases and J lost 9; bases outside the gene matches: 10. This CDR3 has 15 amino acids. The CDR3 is CASSEGTSEWVEQFF. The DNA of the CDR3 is TGTGCCAGCAGCGAGGGGACTAGCGAGTGGGTTGAGCAGTTCTTC.

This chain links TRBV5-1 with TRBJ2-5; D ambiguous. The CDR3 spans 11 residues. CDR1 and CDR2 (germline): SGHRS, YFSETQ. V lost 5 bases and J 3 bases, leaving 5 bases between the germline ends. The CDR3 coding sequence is TGCGCCAGCAGTCGTGAAGAGACCCAGTACTTC. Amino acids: CASSREETQYF. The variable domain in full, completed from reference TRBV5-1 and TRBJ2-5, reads KAGVTQTPRYLIKTRGQQVTLSCSPISGHRSVSWYQQTPGQGLQFLFEYFSETQRNKGNFPGRFSGRQFSNSRSEMNVSTLELGDSALYLCASSREETQYFGPGTRLLVL.

CDR3 nucleotide sequence: TGTGCCAGCAGTTTTGGGACTAGCGTAGGGTACAATGAGCAGTTCTTC. This codes for CASSFGTSVGYNEQFF. The chain carries TRBV27 and TRBJ2-1; 10 bases match TRBD2. CDR1 is MNHEY, CDR2 SMNVEV, per germline (reference sequence). The CDR3 has 16 amino acids. Trimming took 3 bases from V and 4 from J; bases not matched to a gene: 6.

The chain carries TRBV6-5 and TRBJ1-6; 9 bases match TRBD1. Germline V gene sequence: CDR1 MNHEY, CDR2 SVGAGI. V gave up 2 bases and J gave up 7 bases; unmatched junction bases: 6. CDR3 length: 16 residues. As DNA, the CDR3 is TGTGCCAGCAGTTACCTCGGGGGACAGGGAAATTCACCCCTCCACTTT. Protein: CASSYLGGQGNSPLHF.

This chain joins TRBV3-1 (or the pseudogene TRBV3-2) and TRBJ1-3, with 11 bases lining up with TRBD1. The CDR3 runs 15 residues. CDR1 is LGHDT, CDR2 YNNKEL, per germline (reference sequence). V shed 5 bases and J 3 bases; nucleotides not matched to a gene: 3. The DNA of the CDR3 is TGTGCCAGCAGCTGGACAGGGGGCCGTGGAAACACCATATATTTT. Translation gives CASSWTGGRGNTIYF.

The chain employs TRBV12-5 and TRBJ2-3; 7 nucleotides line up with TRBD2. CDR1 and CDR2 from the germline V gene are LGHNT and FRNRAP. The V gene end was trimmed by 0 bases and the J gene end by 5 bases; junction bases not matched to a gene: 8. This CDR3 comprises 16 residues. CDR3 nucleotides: TGTGCTAGTGGTTTGGTACTAAGCGGGGTGGGAGATACGCAGTATTTT. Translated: CASGLVLSGVGDTQYF.

As DNA, the CDR3 is TGTGCCAGCAGCCAAGTCAGCAACACCAGAGAGACCCAGTACTTC. This sequence encodes CASSQVSNTRETQYF. The chain is built from TRBV3-1 (or the pseudogene TRBV3-2) and TRBJ2-5; D gene uncertain. The V gene's germline CDR1 is LGHDT and CDR2 YNNKEL (reference sequence). The CDR3 has 15 amino acids. Trimming stripped 1 base from V and 4 bases from J, with 13 bases between.

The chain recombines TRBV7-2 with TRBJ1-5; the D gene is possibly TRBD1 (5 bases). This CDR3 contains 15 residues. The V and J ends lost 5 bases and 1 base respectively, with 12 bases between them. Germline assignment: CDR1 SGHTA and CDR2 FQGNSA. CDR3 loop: CASSRGGTSNQPQHF. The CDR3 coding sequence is TGTGCCAGCAGCCGGGGGGGAACGAGCAATCAGCCCCAGCATTTT.